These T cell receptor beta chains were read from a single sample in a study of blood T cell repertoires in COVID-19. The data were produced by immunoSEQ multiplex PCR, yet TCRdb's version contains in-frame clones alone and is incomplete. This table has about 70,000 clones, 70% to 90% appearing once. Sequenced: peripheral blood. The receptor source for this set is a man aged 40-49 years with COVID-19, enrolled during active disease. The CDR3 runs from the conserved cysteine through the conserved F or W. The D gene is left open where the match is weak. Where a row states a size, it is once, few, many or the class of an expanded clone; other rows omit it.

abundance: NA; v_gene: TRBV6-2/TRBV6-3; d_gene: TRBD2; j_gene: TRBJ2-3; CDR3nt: TGTGCCAGCAGTTCCGTCACGGGGGGGGATACGCAGTATTTT; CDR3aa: CASSSVTGGDTQYF
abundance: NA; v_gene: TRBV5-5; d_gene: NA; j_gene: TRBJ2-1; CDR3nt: TGTGCCAGCAGCTTGTCGGGGGTCTACAATGAGCAGTTCTTC; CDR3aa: CASSLSGVYNEQFF
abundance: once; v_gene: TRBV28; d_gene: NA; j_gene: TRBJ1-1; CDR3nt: TGTGCCAGCAATGGTCAGGGTTTCGGGGCTTTCTTT; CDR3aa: CASNGQGFGAFF
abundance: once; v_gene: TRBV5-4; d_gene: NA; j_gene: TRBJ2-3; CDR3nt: TGTGCCAGCAGCGTTAGCGGATCTAGCACAGATACGCAGTATTTT; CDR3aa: CASSVSGSSTDTQYF
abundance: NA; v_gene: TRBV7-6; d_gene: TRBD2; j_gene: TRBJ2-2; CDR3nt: TGTGCCAGCAGCTTATGGGGTAGCGGGGGAGTTAACACCGGGGAGCTGTTTTTT; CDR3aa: CASSLWGSGGVNTGELFF
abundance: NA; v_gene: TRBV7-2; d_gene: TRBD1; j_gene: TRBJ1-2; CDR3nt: TGTGCCAGCAGCCGGACGGGACAGGGGGCCGGCTATGGCTACACCTTC; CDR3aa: CASSRTGQGAGYGYTF
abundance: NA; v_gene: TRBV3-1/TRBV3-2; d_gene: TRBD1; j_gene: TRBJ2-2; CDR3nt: TGTGCCAGCAGCCCTCGGACAGGGTACACCGGGGAGCTGTTTTTT; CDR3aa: CASSPRTGYTGELFF
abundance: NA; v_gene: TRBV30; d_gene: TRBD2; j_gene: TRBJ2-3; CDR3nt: TGTGCCCGTGGGACTAGCGGGGGGGCGGTATCCCAGTATTTT; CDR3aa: CARGTSGGAVSQYF
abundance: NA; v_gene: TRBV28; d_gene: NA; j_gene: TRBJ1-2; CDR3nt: TGTGCCAGCAGTAGGGGATTGGCCCATAACTATGGCTACACCTTC; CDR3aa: CASSRGLAHNYGYTF
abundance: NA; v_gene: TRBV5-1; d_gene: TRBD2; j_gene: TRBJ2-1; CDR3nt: TGCGCCAGCAGCCTCGGGACTAGCGGGGGTCCAAACAATGAGCAGTTCTTC; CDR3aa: CASSLGTSGGPNNEQFF
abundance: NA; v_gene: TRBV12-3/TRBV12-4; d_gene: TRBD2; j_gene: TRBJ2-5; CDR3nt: TGTATGCCCCCGGGGGGGAGAGAGACCCAGTACTTC; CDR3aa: CMPPGGRETQYF
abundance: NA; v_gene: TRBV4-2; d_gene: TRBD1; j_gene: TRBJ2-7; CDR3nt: TGTGCCAGCAGCCAAGATCGGCGACAGGGGGTCTACGAGCAGTACTTC; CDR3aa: CASSQDRRQGVYEQYF
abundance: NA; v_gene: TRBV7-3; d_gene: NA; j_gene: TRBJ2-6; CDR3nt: TGTGCCAGCAGTTCGCACAGGACTGGGGCCAACGTCCTGACTTTC; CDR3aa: CASSSHRTGANVLTF
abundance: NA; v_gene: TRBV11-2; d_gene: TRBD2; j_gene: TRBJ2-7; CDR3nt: TGTGCCAGCCGACTAGCGGGGAGCTCCTACGAGCAGTACTTC; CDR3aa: CASRLAGSSYEQYF
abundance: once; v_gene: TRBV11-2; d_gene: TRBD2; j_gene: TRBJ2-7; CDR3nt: TGTGCCAGCAGCTTGAGGGCGACTAGCGGGGGAGCAAGCTACGAGCAGTACTTC; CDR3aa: CASSLRATSGGASYEQYF
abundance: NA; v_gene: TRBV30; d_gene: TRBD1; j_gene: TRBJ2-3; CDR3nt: TGTGCCTGGAGGGAATGGACAGGGGGGGCAGATACGCAGTATTTT; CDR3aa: CAWREWTGGADTQYF
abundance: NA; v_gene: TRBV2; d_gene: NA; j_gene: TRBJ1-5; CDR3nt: TGTGCCAGCAGCCCCACCGGGAGCTATCAGCCCCAGCATTTT; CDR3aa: CASSPTGSYQPQHF
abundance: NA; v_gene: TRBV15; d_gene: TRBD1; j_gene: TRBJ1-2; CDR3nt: TGTGCCACCAGCAGAGATCTCGGACAGGGGCGTTACTATGGCTACACCTTC; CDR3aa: CATSRDLGQGRYYGYTF
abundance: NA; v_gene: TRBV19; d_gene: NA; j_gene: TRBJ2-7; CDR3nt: TGTGCCAGTAGTGCGGGCATCTCCTACGAGCAGTACTTC; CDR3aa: CASSAGISYEQYF
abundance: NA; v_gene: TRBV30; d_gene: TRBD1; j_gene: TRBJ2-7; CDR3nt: TGTGCCTGGAGCTGGACAGGGAGCGAGCAGTACTTC; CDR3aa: CAWSWTGSEQYF
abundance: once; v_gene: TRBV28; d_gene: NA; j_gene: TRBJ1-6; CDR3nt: TGTGCCAGCAGCCAAGGACAGCGCTATAATTCACCCCTCCACTTT; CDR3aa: CASSQGQRYNSPLHF
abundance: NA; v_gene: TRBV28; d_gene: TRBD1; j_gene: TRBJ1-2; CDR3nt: TGTGCCAGCAGCAGATACAGGGGTGGGGGCTACACCTTC; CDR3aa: CASSRYRGGGYTF
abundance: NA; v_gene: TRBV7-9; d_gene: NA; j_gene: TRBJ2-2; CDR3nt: TGTGCCAGCAGCTTCCTATCGGTGGCGACAGATAACACCGGGGAGCTGTTTTTT; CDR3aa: CASSFLSVATDNTGELFF
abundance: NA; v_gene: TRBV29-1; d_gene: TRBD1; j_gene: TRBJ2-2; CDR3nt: TGCAGCGGGGACAGGGGAAACACCGGGGAGCTGTTTTTT; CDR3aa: CSGDRGNTGELFF
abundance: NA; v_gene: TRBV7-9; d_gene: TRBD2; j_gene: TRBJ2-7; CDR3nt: TGTGCCAGCAGCCCCTTACCGGGGGGTTTGTATGTCTACGAGCAGTACTTC; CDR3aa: CASSPLPGGLYVYEQYF
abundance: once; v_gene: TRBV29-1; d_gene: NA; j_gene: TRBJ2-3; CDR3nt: TGCAGCGTTGAAGGAGGGACAACTAGCACAGATACGCAGTATTTT; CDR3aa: CSVEGGTTSTDTQYF
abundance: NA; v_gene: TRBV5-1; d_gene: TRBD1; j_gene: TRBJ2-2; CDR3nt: TGCGCCAGCAGCTTGGCGGGACAGGGGGCCGGCGGGGAGCTGTTTTTT; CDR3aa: CASSLAGQGAGGELFF
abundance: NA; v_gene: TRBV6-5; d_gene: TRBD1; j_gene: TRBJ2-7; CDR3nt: TGTGCCAGCAGTCCCCGGACAGGGTTCTCCTACGAGCAGTACTTC; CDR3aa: CASSPRTGFSYEQYF
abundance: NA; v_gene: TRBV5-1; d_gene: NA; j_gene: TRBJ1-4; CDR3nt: TGCGCCAGCACCCCCGCAGGAACTAATGAAAAACTGTTTTTT; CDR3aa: CASTPAGTNEKLFF
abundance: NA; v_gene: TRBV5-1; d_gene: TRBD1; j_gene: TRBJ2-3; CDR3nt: TGCGCCAGCAGCCAGGACAGGGGGCTACCGGGTGCGCAGTATTTT; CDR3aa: CASSQDRGLPGAQYF
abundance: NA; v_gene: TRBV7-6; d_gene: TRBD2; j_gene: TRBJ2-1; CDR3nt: TGTGCCAGCAGCCCAGCCGGGACTAGCGGGGATTACAATGAGCAGTTCTTC; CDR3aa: CASSPAGTSGDYNEQFF
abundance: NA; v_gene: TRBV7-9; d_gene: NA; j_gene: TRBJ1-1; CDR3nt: TGTGCCAGCAGCCCCGGGAGCTTGGCCACTGAAGCTTTCTTT; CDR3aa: CASSPGSLATEAFF
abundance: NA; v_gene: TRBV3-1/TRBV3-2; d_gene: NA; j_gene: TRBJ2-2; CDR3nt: TGTGCCAGCAGCCCCCAGGGTACGAACACCGGGGAGCTGTTTTTT; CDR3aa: CASSPQGTNTGELFF
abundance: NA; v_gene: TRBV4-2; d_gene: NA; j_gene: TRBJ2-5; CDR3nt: TGTGCCAGCAGCCAAGAGTCTGAGACCCAGTACTTC; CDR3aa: CASSQESETQYF
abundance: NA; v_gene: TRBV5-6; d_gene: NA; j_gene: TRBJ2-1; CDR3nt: TGTGCCAGCAGCTTGGGGGCAGGGTGGGTGTTAAGCAATGAGCAGTTCTTC; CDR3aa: CASSLGAGWVLSNEQFF
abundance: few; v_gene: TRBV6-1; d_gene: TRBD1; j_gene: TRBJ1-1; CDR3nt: TGTGCCAGCAGTGAAGCGGACAGGGGATGGACTGAAGCTTTCTTT; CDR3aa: CASSEADRGWTEAFF
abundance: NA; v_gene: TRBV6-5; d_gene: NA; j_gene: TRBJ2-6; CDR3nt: TGTGCCAGCAGTTACTCGGGGGGCTCTGGGGCCAACGTCCTGACTTTC; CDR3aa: CASSYSGGSGANVLTF
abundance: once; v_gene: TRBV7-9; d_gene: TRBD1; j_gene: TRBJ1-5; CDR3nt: TGTGCCAGCAGCTGGGGGACAGGGAATTTCGGCAATCAGCCCCAGCATTTT; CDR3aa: CASSWGTGNFGNQPQHF
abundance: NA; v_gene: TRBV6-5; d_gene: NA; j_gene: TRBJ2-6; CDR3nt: TGTGCCAGCCAGGCAAGCTCTGGGGCCAACGTCCTGACTTTC; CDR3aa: CASQASSGANVLTF
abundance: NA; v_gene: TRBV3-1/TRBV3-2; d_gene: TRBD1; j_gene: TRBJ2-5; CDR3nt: TGTGCCAGCAGCCAATCCGACAGGGGGGGAGGGACCCAGTACTTC; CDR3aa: CASSQSDRGGGTQYF
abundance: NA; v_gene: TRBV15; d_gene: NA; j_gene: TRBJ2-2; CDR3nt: TGTGCCACCAGCAGAGATCAGGGCGCCGGGGAGCTGTTTTTT; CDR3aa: CATSRDQGAGELFF
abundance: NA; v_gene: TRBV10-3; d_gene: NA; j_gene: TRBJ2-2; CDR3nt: TGTGCCATCACTACTGGGGGCTGGACCGGGGAGCTGTTTTTT; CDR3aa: CAITTGGWTGELFF
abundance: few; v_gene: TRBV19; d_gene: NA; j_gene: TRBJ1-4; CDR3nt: TGTGCCAGTAGTATAGTCCCCAGATCTGCAACTAATGAAAAACTGTTTTTT; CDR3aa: CASSIVPRSATNEKLFF
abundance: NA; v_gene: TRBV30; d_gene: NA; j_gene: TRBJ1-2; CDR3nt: TGTGCCTGGAGTGTACAGGTTGACTATGGCTACACCTTC; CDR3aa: CAWSVQVDYGYTF
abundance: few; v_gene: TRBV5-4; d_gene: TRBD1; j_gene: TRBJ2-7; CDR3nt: TGTGCCAGCAGTACAGGGGGTGGCTCCTACGAGCAGTACTTC; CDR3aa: CASSTGGGSYEQYF